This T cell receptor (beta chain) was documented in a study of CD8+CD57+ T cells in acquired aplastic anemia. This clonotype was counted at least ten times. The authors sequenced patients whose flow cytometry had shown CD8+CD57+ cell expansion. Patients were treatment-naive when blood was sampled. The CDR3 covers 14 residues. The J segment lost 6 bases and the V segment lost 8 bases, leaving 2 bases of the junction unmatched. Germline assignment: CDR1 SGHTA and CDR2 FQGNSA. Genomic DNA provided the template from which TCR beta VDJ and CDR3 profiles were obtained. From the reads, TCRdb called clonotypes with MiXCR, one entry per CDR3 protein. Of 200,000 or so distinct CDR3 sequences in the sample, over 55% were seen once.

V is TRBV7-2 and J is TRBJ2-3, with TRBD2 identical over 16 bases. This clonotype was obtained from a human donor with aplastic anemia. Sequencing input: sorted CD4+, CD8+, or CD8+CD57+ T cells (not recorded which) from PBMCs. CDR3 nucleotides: TGTGCCAGCCCGGGACTAGCGGGGGGGGATACGCAGTATTTT. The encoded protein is CASPGLAGGDTQYF.